This T cell receptor beta chain stems from a study of blood T cell repertoires in COVID-19. About the study: The study drew acute and convalescent COVID-19 samples from the United States, Italy and Spain. PBMCs, B-cell-depleted T cells, or T cells provided the cDNA or gDNA that made up the material.

The CDR3 sequence is 15 residues long. V was clipped by 4 bases and J by 4 bases, with 17 bases between them. Germline CDR1 reads SGHRS; CDR2 reads YFSETQ. Methods used by the authors: Amplifying reference gene primers gave estimates of nucleated cell counts. Measured with immunoSEQ multiplex PCR; TCRdb has only the in-frame clones, and not every one. V and J calls and clone size are copied from that table; D and trimming were computed from the DNA. The data show 200,000 to 250,000 clones, with roughly 86% seen just once and less than 8% held by the top ten. The clonotype comes from a woman in her 50s with active or convalescent COVID-19. The sequenced sample was peripheral blood. The chain joins TRBV5-1 to TRBJ1-1; possible D gene TRBD1, 5 bases. CDR3 nucleotide sequence: TGCGCCAGCAGCCCGGCGTGGAGGGGCACCACTGAAGCTTTCTTT. This translates into CASSPAWRGTTEAFF.